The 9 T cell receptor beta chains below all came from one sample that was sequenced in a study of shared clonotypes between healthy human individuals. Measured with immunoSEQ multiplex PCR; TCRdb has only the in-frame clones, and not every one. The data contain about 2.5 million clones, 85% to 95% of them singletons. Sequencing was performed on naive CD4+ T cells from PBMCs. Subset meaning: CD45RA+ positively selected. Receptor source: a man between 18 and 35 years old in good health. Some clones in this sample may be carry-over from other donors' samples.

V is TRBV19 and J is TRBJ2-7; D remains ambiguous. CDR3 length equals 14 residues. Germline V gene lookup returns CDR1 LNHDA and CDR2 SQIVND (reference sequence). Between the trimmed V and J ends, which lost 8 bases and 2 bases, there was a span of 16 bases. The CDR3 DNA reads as TGTGCCAGTTTAGCCGGAAACATGACCTACGAGCAGTACTTC. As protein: CASLAGNMTYEQYF.

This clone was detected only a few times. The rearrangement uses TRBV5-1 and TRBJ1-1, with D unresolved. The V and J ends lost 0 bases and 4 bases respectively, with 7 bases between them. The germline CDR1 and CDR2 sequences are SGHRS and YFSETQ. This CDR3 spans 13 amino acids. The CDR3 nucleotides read TGCGCCAGCAGCTTGGTCAGAAGCACTGAAGCTTTCTTT. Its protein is CASSLVRSTEAFF.

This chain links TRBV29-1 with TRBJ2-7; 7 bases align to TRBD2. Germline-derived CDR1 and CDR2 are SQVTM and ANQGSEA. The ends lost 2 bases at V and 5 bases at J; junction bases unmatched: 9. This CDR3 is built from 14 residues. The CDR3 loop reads CSVETRTRPHEQYF. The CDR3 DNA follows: TGCAGCGTTGAAACGAGGACTAGACCCCACGAGCAGTACTTC.

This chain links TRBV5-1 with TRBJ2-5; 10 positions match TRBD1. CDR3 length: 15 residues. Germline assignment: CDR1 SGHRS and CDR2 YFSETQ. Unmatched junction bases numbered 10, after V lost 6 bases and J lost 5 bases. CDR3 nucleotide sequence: TGCGCCAGCAAGGGGACAGGGGCTGTGGGGGAGACCCAGTACTTC. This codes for CASKGTGAVGETQYF. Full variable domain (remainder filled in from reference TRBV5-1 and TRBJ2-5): KAGVTQTPRYLIKTRGQQVTLSCSPISGHRSVSWYQQTPGQGLQFLFEYFSETQRNKGNFPGRFSGRQFSNSRSEMNVSTLELGDSALYLCASKGTGAVGETQYFGPGTRLLVL.

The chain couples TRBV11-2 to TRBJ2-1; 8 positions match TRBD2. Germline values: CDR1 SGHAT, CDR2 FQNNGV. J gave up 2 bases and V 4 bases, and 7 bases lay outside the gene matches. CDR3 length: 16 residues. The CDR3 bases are TGTGCCAGCAGCTCACCGGGGGGGCTAGCCTACAATGAGCAGTTCTTC. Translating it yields CASSSPGGLAYNEQFF.

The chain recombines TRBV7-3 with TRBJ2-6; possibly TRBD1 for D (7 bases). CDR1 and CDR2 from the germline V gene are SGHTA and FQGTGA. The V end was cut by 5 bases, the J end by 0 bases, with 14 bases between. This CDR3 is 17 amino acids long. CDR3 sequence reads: CASSPGDRLSGANVLTF. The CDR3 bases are TGTGCCAGCAGCCCGGGGGACAGACTCTCTGGGGCCAACGTCCTGACTTTC.

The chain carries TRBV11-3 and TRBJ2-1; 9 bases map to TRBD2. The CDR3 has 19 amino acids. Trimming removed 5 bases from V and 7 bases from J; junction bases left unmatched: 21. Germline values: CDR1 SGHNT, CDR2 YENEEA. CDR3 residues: CASSPRQGRVAGVDNEQFF. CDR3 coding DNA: TGTGCCAGCAGCCCCCGGCAGGGGAGAGTAGCGGGAGTGGATAATGAGCAGTTCTTC.

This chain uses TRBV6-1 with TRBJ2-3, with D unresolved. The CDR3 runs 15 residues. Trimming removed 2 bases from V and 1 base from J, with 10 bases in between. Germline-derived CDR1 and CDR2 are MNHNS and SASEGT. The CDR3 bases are TGTGCCAGCAGTGAAATTGGGATCGGCACAGATACGCAGTATTTT. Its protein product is CASSEIGIGTDTQYF.

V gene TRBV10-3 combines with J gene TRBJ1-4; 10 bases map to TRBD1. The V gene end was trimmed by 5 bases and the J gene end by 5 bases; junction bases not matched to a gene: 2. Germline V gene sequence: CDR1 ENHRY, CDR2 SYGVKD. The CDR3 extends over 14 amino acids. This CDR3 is CAISRDRGNEKLFF. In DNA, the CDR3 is TGTGCCATCAGTCGGGACAGGGGAAATGAAAAACTGTTTTTT.